Below, 8 T cell receptor beta chains from the same sample are listed, as sequenced in a study of cytomegalovirus exposure and HLA in healthy donors. The study ran its PCR with 60 Vbeta and 13 Jbeta primers. TCRdb's copy holds only in-frame clones and misses some; the assay was immunoSEQ multiplex PCR. This table holds about 110,000 clones, around three quarters found once. Sequenced sample: PBMCs. Receptors were obtained from a boy aged 5-17 years in good health and CMV-seronegative.

J is TRBJ2-7 and V is TRBV5-1, with 11 bases fitting TRBD2. After removal of 0 bases from V and 2 bases from J, the junction contained 1 base not matched to a gene. The CDR3 covers 15 residues. Germline assignment: CDR1 SGHRS and CDR2 YFSETQ. CDR3 residues: CASSLGLAGTYEQYF. CDR3 DNA sequence: TGCGCCAGCAGCTTGGGACTAGCGGGAACCTACGAGCAGTACTTC.

The V gene is TRBV7-3, the J gene TRBJ2-7; 11 nucleotides match TRBD2. The CDR3 sequence is 14 residues long. V lost 6 bases and J lost 5; bases outside the gene matches: 6. Germline values: CDR1 SGHTA, CDR2 FQGTGA. CDR3 DNA: TGTGCCAGCAGATCTACTAGCGGGAGCGACGAGCAGTACTTC. Translating it yields CASRSTSGSDEQYF.

The V gene is TRBV5-1, the J gene TRBJ1-6; 8 bases are shared with TRBD1. J lost 0 bases, V lost 3 bases, and 14 bases had no gene match. Germline CDR1 SGHRS, CDR2 YFSETQ. CDR3 length: 20 amino acids. The CDR3 region is CASSSGAGGFRSSYNSPLHF. In DNA form, the CDR3 reads TGCGCCAGCAGCTCAGGGGCAGGGGGCTTCAGGAGCTCCTATAATTCACCCCTCCACTTT.

The CDR3 DNA is TGTGCCACCAGCAGGTCGGCAGGGATTAATGAAAAACTGTTTTTT. This encodes CATSRSAGINEKLFF. J is TRBJ1-4 and V is TRBV15; TRBD1 is a possible D gene (5 bases). The V gene lost 3 bases and the J gene lost 4 bases, with 12 bases spanning the gap. The CDR3 runs to 15 residues. CDR1 and CDR2 (germline): LNHNV, YYDKDF (reference sequence).

This chain links TRBV2 with TRBJ2-7, with D possibly being TRBD2 (6 bases). V lost 4 bases, J lost 6 bases, and 19 bases lay in between. Germline values: CDR1 SNHLY, CDR2 FYNNEI. This CDR3 contains 15 residues. The CDR3 bases are TGTGCCAGCAGTGGAAGTCGGGGGTGGGGAGTCGAGCAGTACTTC. It is translated as CASSGSRGWGVEQYF.

The chain has TRBV6-1 and TRBJ1-1, with D possibly being TRBD1 (6 bases). Trimming stripped 6 bases from V and 3 bases from J, with 14 bases between. CDR1 and CDR2 from the germline V gene are MNHNS and SASEGT. The CDR3 extends over 14 amino acids. For the CDR3, the DNA is TGTGCCAGCAGGGGTCAACAGGGTCACACTGAAGCTTTCTTT. It yields the protein CASRGQQGHTEAFF.

The V gene is TRBV7-9, the J gene TRBJ1-4; the D gene is possibly TRBD1 (6 bases). The CDR3 extends over 14 amino acids. Trimming left V 3 bases short and J 10 bases short, with 15 bases between. Germline V CDR1 and CDR2: SEHNR, FQNEAQ (reference sequence). CDR3 DNA: TGTGCCAGCAGCTTCTCAGGGGAACCGTTAAAACTGTTTTTT. Protein product: CASSFSGEPLKLFF.

In this sample, this clone turned up once. J is TRBJ1-2 and V is TRBV30; D not resolved. Trimming took 3 bases from V and 5 from J, leaving 10 bases between them. The CDR3 consists of 12 residues. Germline V gives CDR1 GTSNPN, CDR2 SVGIG (reference sequence). Here the CDR3 DNA reads TGTGCCTGGAGCGCGGCAGCATATGGCTACACCTTC. Translated: CAWSAAAYGYTF.